Listed below are T cell receptor beta chains from one sample, sequenced in a study of OX40 agonist ivuxolimab in advanced cancers. Clones were sequenced by immunoSEQ multiplex PCR, and TCRdb holds only the in-frame ones, with some missing. This table has around 39,000 clones, approximately 86% appearing once. The specimen was CD4+ or CD8+ T cells sorted from blood, collected in a trial of the OX40 agonist ivuxolimab. All receptors derive from an adult with an advanced solid tumor such as melanoma, head and neck, liver or kidney cancer. Each CDR3 is given with its conserved first and last residue. D genes are given only for firm matches. A row's size may be missing; if present it is once, few, many or a size class.

V gene: TRBV7-2; D gene: -; clone size: once; J gene: TRBJ2-7; CDR3 protein: CATSSGWGYEQYF; CDR3 DNA: TGTGCCACCTCCAGCGGGTGGGGTTACGAGCAGTACTTC
V gene: TRBV2; D gene: -; clone size: few; J gene: TRBJ1-6; CDR3 protein: CASRPWDGNSPLHF; CDR3 DNA: TGTGCCAGCCGCCCGTGGGACGGGAATTCACCCCTCCACTTT
V gene: TRBV6-1; D gene: -; clone size: -; J gene: TRBJ1-4; CDR3 protein: CASSEGGGTNEKLFF; CDR3 DNA: TGTGCCAGCAGTGAAGGTGGGGGAACTAATGAAAAACTGTTTTTT
V gene: TRBV4-1; D gene: -; clone size: -; J gene: TRBJ2-3; CDR3 protein: CASSQRSIDTQYF; CDR3 DNA: TGCGCCAGCAGCCAACGATCGATAGATACGCAGTATTTT
V gene: TRBV9; D gene: -; clone size: -; J gene: TRBJ2-6; CDR3 protein: CASSVVASGANVLTF; CDR3 DNA: TGTGCCAGCAGCGTAGTGGCCTCTGGGGCCAACGTCCTGACTTTC
V gene: TRBV5-4; D gene: TRBD1; clone size: -; J gene: TRBJ1-4; CDR3 protein: CASSIQVEGAGEKLFF; CDR3 DNA: TGTGCCAGCAGCATTCAAGTGGAGGGGGCGGGTGAAAAACTGTTTTTT
V gene: TRBV5-1; D gene: -; clone size: -; J gene: TRBJ1-3; CDR3 protein: CASSLDGGSGNTIYF; CDR3 DNA: TGCGCCAGCAGCTTGGATGGGGGCTCTGGAAACACCATATATTTT
V gene: TRBV18; D gene: -; clone size: -; J gene: TRBJ1-2; CDR3 protein: CASSPTGGYGYTF; CDR3 DNA: TGTGCCAGCTCACCAACGGGCGGGTATGGCTACACCTTC
V gene: TRBV6-1; D gene: -; clone size: -; J gene: TRBJ2-2; CDR3 protein: CASKGDTGELFF; CDR3 DNA: TGTGCCAGCAAGGGGGACACCGGGGAGCTGTTTTTT
V gene: TRBV6-6; D gene: TRBD1; clone size: -; J gene: TRBJ1-2; CDR3 protein: CASSPIDRVDGYTF; CDR3 DNA: TGTGCCAGCAGCCCCATTGACAGGGTTGATGGCTACACCTTC
V gene: TRBV5-3; D gene: TRBD1; clone size: -; J gene: TRBJ1-1; CDR3 protein: CARSRYTGTGVNTEAFF; CDR3 DNA: TGTGCCAGAAGCAGATACACCGGGACAGGGGTGAACACTGAAGCTTTCTTT
V gene: TRBV7-2; D gene: TRBD2; clone size: -; J gene: TRBJ2-7; CDR3 protein: CASSWGLARPSREQYF; CDR3 DNA: TGTGCCAGCAGCTGGGGACTAGCGCGACCCTCTAGAGAGCAGTACTTC
V gene: TRBV6-1; D gene: TRBD2; clone size: -; J gene: TRBJ2-3; CDR3 protein: CASRRLAGLDTQYF; CDR3 DNA: TGTGCCAGCAGGAGACTAGCGGGGTTAGATACGCAGTATTTT
V gene: TRBV6-5; D gene: -; clone size: -; J gene: TRBJ1-2; CDR3 protein: CASSQQGVRGYTF; CDR3 DNA: TGTGCCAGCAGTCAACAGGGAGTAAGGGGCTACACCTTC
V gene: TRBV7-2; D gene: -; clone size: -; J gene: TRBJ1-1; CDR3 protein: CASSSSTVNTEAFF; CDR3 DNA: TGTGCCAGCAGCTCTTCGACAGTGAACACTGAAGCTTTCTTT
V gene: TRBV6-5; D gene: -; clone size: medium-sized; J gene: TRBJ2-7; CDR3 protein: CASSSDPGRSYEQYF; CDR3 DNA: TGTGCCAGCAGTTCGGACCCGGGACGGTCCTACGAGCAGTACTTC
V gene: TRBV15; D gene: TRBD1; clone size: medium-sized; J gene: TRBJ1-5; CDR3 protein: CATSSEPYRGGQPQHF; CDR3 DNA: TGTGCCACCAGCAGCGAGCCCTACAGGGGAGGTCAGCCCCAGCATTTT
V gene: TRBV10-2; D gene: TRBD2; clone size: -; J gene: TRBJ2-5; CDR3 protein: CASSKGLAGGLWSETQYF; CDR3 DNA: TGCGCCAGCAGTAAAGGACTAGCGGGGGGTCTTTGGTCGGAGACCCAGTACTTC
V gene: TRBV4-2; D gene: -; clone size: -; J gene: TRBJ1-5; CDR3 protein: CASSQVSPGGNQPQHF; CDR3 DNA: TGTGCCAGCAGCCAAGTTTCGCCAGGGGGCAATCAGCCCCAGCATTTT
V gene: TRBV6-6; D gene: TRBD1; clone size: -; J gene: TRBJ1-3; CDR3 protein: CASSDQGAAGNTIYF; CDR3 DNA: TGTGCCAGCAGTGACCAGGGGGCTGCTGGAAACACCATATATTTT
V gene: TRBV5-1; D gene: -; clone size: -; J gene: TRBJ1-1; CDR3 protein: CASRKTTGNTEAFF; CDR3 DNA: TGCGCCAGCAGGAAAACGACGGGGAACACTGAAGCTTTCTTT
V gene: TRBV5-5; D gene: TRBD1; clone size: -; J gene: TRBJ2-6; CDR3 protein: CASSFLPGQLLSGANVLTF; CDR3 DNA: TGTGCCAGCAGCTTTCTTCCGGGACAGCTTCTCTCTGGGGCCAACGTCCTGACTTTC
V gene: TRBV4-3; D gene: -; clone size: -; J gene: TRBJ1-4; CDR3 protein: CASSQALSNEKLFF; CDR3 DNA: TGCGCCAGCAGCCAAGCCCTAAGTAATGAAAAACTGTTTTTT
V gene: TRBV18; D gene: -; clone size: few; J gene: TRBJ1-2; CDR3 protein: CASSPPGFGYTF; CDR3 DNA: TGTGCCAGCTCACCACCGGGGTTCGGCTACACCTTC
V gene: TRBV7-8; D gene: -; clone size: once; J gene: TRBJ2-7; CDR3 protein: CASSPRWGIEQYF; CDR3 DNA: TGTGCCAGCAGCCCTAGGTGGGGGATCGAGCAGTACTTC
V gene: TRBV18; D gene: -; clone size: -; J gene: TRBJ1-5; CDR3 protein: CASSPGANRNQPQHF; CDR3 DNA: TGTGCCAGCTCACCCGGGGCCAACCGCAATCAGCCCCAGCATTTT
V gene: TRBV7-8; D gene: -; clone size: -; J gene: TRBJ1-1; CDR3 protein: CASSLGSQKNTEAFF; CDR3 DNA: TGTGCCAGCAGCTTAGGTTCCCAGAAGAACACTGAAGCTTTCTTT
V gene: TRBV30; D gene: TRBD2; clone size: few; J gene: TRBJ2-3; CDR3 protein: CAWRWGGDTQYF; CDR3 DNA: TGTGCCTGGAGATGGGGGGGGGATACGCAGTATTTT
V gene: TRBV30; D gene: -; clone size: -; J gene: TRBJ2-5; CDR3 protein: CAWRMGLYTGETQYF; CDR3 DNA: TGTGCCTGGAGGATGGGACTCTACACAGGGGAGACCCAGTACTTC
V gene: TRBV5-4; D gene: TRBD1; clone size: -; J gene: TRBJ2-1; CDR3 protein: CASISTGSSYNEQFF; CDR3 DNA: TGTGCCAGCATCTCGACAGGGAGCTCCTACAATGAGCAGTTCTTC
V gene: TRBV27; D gene: -; clone size: -; J gene: TRBJ1-4; CDR3 protein: CASSSLRGGQEKLFF; CDR3 DNA: TGTGCCAGCAGTTCCCTTCGGGGGGGTCAGGAAAAACTGTTTTTT
V gene: TRBV21-1; D gene: -; clone size: -; J gene: TRBJ2-5; CDR3 protein: CASSTRGGPPWETQYF; CDR3 DNA: TGTGCCAGCTCCACGCGGGGGGGGCCACCGTGGGAGACCCAGTACTTC
V gene: TRBV10-2; D gene: -; clone size: -; J gene: TRBJ1-5; CDR3 protein: CASSGYRTAQPQHF; CDR3 DNA: TGCGCCAGCTCTGGGTACAGGACCGCTCAGCCCCAGCATTTT
V gene: TRBV7-2; D gene: -; clone size: -; J gene: TRBJ2-7; CDR3 protein: CASSQDSFFYEQYF; CDR3 DNA: TGTGCCAGCAGCCAAGACAGTTTCTTCTACGAGCAGTACTTC
V gene: TRBV5-6; D gene: -; clone size: -; J gene: TRBJ1-1; CDR3 protein: CASSLSLRAGGAFF; CDR3 DNA: TGTGCCAGCAGCCTCTCTCTAAGAGCCGGGGGAGCTTTCTTT
V gene: TRBV7-9; D gene: -; clone size: -; J gene: TRBJ2-1; CDR3 protein: CASRVDGNEQFF; CDR3 DNA: TGTGCCAGTAGAGTCGACGGCAATGAGCAGTTCTTC
V gene: TRBV6-5; D gene: TRBD1; clone size: -; J gene: TRBJ1-1; CDR3 protein: CASSPTGAHTEAFF; CDR3 DNA: TGTGCCAGCAGCCCTACAGGGGCCCACACTGAAGCTTTCTTT
V gene: TRBV30; D gene: TRBD1; clone size: -; J gene: TRBJ2-5; CDR3 protein: CAWSAGTVETQYF; CDR3 DNA: TGTGCCTGGAGCGCCGGGACAGTAGAGACCCAGTACTTC
V gene: TRBV7-9; D gene: -; clone size: -; J gene: TRBJ2-3; CDR3 protein: CASSLGSSTDTQYF; CDR3 DNA: TGTGCCAGCAGCTTAGGTAGCAGCACAGATACGCAGTATTTT
V gene: TRBV2; D gene: -; clone size: -; J gene: TRBJ1-1; CDR3 protein: CASSESEVNTEAFF; CDR3 DNA: TGTGCCAGCAGTGAAAGTGAGGTGAACACTGAAGCTTTCTTT
V gene: TRBV7-6; D gene: -; clone size: -; J gene: TRBJ2-1; CDR3 protein: CASSLRSATYNEQFF; CDR3 DNA: TGTGCCAGCAGCTTAAGGTCAGCAACCTACAATGAGCAGTTCTTC